The following is a T cell receptor beta chain sequence with its context. The antigen remains undetermined. This sample stems from a study of radiotherapy plus CTLA-4 blockade in lung cancer. At the level of the study: The study recorded objective responses in around a sixth of patients and disease control in 25% to 35%.

Profiling relied on immunoSEQ multiplex PCR, and the TCRdb table lists in-frame clones only, not all of them. The data hold approximately 60,000 clones, with 82% observed a single time. This CDR3 spans 11 amino acids. Germline V gene data show CDR1 as SQVTM and CDR2 as ANQGSEA. V gave up 6 bases and J gave up 8 bases; unmatched junction bases: 6. Focal radiation with ipilimumab CTLA-4 blockade was given to patients with chemo-refractory metastatic non-small-cell lung cancer. Findings of the study overall: Early blood T cell clone dynamics, with interferon-beta, were reported to best predict response. The study found tumor-derived TCR clones expanded in blood after radiotherapy plus ipilimumab.

This specimen was peripheral blood, taken from a patient treated with radiotherapy plus ipilimumab. The origin of this receptor is a human donor with non-small cell lung cancer whose response to radiotherapy plus ipilimumab could not be evaluated. This chain uses TRBV29-1 with TRBJ1-2; TRBD1 agrees at 7 bases. In DNA, the CDR3 is TGCAGCGTAGGACAGGAGGACGGCTACACCTTC. It specifies CSVGQEDGYTF.